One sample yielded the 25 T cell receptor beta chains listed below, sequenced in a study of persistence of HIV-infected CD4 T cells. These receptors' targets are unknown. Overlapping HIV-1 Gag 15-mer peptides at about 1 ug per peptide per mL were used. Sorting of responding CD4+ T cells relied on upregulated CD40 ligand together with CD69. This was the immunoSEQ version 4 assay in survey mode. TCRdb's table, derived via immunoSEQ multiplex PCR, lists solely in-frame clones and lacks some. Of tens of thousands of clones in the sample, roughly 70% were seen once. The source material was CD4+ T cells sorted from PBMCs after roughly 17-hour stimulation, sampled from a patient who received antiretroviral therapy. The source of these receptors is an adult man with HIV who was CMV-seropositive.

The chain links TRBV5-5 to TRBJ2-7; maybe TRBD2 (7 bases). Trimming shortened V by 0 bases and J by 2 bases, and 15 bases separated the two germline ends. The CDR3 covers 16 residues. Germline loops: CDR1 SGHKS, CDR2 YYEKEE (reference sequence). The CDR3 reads CASSLAPGGQTYEQYF. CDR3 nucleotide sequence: TGTGCCAGCAGCTTGGCCCCGGGGGGACAAACCTACGAGCAGTACTTC.

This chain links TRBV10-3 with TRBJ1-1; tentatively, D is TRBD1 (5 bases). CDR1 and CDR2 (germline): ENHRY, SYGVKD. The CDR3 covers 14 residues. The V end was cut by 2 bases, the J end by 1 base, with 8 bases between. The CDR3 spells CAISEGQPNTEAFF. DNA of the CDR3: TGTGCCATCAGTGAGGGACAACCGAACACTGAAGCTTTCTTT.

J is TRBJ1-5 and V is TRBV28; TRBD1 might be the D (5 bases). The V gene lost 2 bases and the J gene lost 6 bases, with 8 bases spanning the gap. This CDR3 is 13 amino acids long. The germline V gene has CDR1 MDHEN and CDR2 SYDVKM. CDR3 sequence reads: CASSLQGGQPQHF. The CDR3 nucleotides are TGTGCCAGCAGTTTACAGGGTGGTCAGCCCCAGCATTTT.

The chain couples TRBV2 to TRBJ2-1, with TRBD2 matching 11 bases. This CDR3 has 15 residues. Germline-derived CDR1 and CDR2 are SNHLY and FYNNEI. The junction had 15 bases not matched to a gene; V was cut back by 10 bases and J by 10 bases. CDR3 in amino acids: CATQGGTSGMREQFF. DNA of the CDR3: TGTGCCACTCAAGGGGGGACTAGCGGTATGAGGGAGCAGTTCTTC.

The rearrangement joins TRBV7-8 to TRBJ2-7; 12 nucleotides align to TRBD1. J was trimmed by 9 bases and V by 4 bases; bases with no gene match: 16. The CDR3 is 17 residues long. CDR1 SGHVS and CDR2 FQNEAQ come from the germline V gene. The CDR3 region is CASSSQAGTGGLVGQYF. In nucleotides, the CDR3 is TGTGCCAGCAGCTCACAAGCCGGGACAGGGGGCTTGGTAGGGCAGTACTTC.

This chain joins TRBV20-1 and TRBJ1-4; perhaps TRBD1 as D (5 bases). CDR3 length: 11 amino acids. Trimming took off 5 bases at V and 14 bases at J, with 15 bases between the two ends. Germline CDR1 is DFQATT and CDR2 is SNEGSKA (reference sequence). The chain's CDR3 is CSAPGGKRLFF. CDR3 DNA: TGCAGTGCTCCTGGGGGGAAAAGGCTGTTTTTT.

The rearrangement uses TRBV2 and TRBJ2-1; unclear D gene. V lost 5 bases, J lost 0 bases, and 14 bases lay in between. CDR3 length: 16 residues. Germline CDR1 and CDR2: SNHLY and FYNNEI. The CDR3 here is CASSPLALSSYNEQFF. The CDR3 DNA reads TGTGCCAGCAGTCCCTTAGCCCTGAGCTCCTACAATGAGCAGTTCTTC.

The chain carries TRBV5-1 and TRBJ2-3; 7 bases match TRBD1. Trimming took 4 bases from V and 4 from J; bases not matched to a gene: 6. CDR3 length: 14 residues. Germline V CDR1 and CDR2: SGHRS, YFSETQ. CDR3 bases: TGCGCCAGCAGCCCCGGACAGGAAGCAGATACGCAGTATTTT. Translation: CASSPGQEADTQYF.

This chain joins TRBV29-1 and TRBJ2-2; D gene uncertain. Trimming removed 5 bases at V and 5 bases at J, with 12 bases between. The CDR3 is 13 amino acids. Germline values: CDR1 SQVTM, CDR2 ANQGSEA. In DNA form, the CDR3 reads TGCAGCGTTTCTTACATGGGGACCGGGGAGCTGTTTTTT. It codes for CSVSYMGTGELFF.

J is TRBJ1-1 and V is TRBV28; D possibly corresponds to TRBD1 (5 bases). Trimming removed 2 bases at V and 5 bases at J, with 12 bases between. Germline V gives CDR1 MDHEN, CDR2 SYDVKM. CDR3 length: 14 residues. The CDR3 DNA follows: TGTGCCAGCAGTTTACGGGGGGGGGAGACTGAAGCTTTCTTT. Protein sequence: CASSLRGGETEAFF.

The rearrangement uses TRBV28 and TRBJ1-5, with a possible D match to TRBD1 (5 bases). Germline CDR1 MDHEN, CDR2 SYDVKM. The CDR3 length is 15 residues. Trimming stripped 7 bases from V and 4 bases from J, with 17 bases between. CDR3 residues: CASTLPQRGNQPQHF. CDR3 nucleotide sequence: TGTGCCAGCACCTTACCCCAGCGGGGGAATCAGCCCCAGCATTTT.

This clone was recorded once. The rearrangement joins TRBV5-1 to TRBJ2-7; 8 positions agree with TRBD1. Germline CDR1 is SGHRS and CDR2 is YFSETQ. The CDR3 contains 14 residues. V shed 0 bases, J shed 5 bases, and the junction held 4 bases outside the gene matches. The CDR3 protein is CASSLGGQVHEQYF. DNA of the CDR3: TGCGCCAGCAGCTTGGGGGGACAGGTCCACGAGCAGTACTTC.

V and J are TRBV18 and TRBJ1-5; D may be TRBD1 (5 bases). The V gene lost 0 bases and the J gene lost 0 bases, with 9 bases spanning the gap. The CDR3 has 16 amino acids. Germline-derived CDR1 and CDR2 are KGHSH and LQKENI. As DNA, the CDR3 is TGTGCCAGCTCACCACCGGGACGTAGTAGCAATCAGCCCCAGCATTTT. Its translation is CASSPPGRSSNQPQHF.

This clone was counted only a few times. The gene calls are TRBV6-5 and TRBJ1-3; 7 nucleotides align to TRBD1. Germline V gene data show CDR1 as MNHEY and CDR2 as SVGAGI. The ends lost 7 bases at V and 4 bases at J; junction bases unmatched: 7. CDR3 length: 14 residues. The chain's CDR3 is CASTTGVIGNTIYF. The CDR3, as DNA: TGTGCCAGCACTACAGGGGTTATAGGAAACACCATATATTTT.

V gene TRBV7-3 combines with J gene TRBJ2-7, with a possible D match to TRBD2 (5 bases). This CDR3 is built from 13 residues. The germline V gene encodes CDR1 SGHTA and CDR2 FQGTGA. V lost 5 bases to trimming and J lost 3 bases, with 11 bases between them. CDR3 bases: TGTGCCAGCAGCATGAGAGGAGGCTACGAGCAGTACTTC. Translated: CASSMRGGYEQYF.

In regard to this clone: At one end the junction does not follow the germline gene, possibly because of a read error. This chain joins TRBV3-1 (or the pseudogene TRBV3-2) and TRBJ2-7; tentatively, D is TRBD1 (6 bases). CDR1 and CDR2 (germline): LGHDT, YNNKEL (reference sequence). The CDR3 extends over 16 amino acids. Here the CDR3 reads CASSYIYRVSGQSLFF. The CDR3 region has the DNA TGTGCCAGCAGCTATATCTACAGAGTCTCTGGACAGAGTCTCTTCTTC.

The CDR3 DNA reads TGTGCCACCAGTGCCCTCACCTCCGGAACTAGCGCTACGAGGCAGGATGAGCAGTTCTTC. Protein: CATSALTSGTSATRQDEQFF. The rearrangement uses TRBV24-1 and TRBJ2-1; 7 bases map to TRBD2. Losses at the gene ends were 5 bases for V and 8 bases for J; bases not matched to a gene: 26. The CDR3 covers 20 residues. CDR1 is KGHDR and CDR2 is SFDVKD in the germline V gene.

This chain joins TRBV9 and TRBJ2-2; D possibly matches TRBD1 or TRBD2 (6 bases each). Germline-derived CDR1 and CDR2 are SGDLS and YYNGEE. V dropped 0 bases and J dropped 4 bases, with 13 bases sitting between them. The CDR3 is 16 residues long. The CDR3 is CASSVAGGRSTGELFF. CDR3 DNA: TGTGCCAGCAGCGTAGCTGGGGGGCGCAGCACCGGGGAGCTGTTTTTT.

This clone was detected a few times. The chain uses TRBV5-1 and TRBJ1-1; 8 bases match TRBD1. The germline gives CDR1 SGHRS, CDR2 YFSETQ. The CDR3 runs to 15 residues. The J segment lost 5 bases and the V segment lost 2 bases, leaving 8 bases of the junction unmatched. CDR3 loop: CASSFTGQGGTEAFF. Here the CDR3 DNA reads TGCGCCAGCAGCTTCACCGGACAGGGAGGGACTGAAGCTTTCTTT.

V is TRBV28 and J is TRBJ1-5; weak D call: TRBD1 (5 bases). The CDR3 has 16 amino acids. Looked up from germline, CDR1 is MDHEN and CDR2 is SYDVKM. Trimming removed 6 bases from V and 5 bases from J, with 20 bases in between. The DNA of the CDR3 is TGTGCCAGCAGACCCCAGGGTTCGGGGCGGGATCAGCCCCAGCATTTT. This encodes CASRPQGSGRDQPQHF.

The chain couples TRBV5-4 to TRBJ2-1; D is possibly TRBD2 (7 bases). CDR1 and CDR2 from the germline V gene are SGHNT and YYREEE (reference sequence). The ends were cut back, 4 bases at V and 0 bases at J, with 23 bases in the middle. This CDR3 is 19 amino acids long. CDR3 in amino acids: CASSPRGGGAMSSYNEQFF. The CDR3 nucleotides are TGTGCCAGCAGCCCTCGAGGCGGGGGCGCCATGAGCTCCTACAATGAGCAGTTCTTC.

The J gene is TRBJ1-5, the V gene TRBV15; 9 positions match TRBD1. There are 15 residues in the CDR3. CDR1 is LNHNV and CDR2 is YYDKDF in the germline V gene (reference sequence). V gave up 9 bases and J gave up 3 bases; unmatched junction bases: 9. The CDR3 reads CATRRDRVNNQPQHF. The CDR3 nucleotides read TGTGCCACGCGGAGGGACAGGGTAAACAATCAGCCCCAGCATTTT.

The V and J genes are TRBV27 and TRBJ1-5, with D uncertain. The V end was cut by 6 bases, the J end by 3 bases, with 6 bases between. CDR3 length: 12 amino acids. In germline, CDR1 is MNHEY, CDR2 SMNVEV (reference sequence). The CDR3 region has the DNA TGTGCCAGCAGCGCTTACAATCAGCCCCAGCATTTT. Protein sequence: CASSAYNQPQHF.

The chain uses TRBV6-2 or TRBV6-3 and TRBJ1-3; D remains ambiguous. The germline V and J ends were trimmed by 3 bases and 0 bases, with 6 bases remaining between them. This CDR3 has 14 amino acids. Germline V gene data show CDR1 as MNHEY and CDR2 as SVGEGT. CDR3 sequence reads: CASSYEGSGNTIYF. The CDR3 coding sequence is TGTGCCAGCAGTTATGAGGGCTCTGGAAACACCATATATTTT.

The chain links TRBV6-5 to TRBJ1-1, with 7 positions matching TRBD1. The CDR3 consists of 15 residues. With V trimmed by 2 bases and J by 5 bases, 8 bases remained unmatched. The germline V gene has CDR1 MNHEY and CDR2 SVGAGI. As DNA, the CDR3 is TGTGCCAGCAGTTACGCACGGACAGGATCGACTGAAGCTTTCTTT. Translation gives CASSYARTGSTEAFF.